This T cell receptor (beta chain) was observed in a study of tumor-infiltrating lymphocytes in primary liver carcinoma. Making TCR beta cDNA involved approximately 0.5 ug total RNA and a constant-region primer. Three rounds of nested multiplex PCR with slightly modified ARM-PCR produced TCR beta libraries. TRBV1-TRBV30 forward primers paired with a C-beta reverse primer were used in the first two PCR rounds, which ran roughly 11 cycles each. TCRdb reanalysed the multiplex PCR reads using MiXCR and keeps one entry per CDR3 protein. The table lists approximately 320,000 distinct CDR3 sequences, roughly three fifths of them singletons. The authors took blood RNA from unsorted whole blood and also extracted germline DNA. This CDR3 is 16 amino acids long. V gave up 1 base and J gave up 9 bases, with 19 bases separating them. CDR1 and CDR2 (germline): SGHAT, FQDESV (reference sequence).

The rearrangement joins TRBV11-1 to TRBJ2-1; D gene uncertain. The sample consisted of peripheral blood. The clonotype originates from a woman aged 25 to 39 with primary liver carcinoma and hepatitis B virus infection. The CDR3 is CASSLDDPRRHSEQFF. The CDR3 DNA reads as TGTGCCAGCAGCTTAGATGACCCGCGACGGCACAGTGAGCAGTTCTTC.